These T cell receptor beta chains were read from a single sample in a study of shared clonotypes between healthy human individuals. Clones were read by immunoSEQ multiplex PCR, and TCRdb kept only the in-frame ones, dropping some. The repertoire holds 2 million to 2.5 million clones, with approximately 95% as singletons. The sequenced sample consisted of naive CD4+ T cells from PBMCs. All receptors derive from a young man in good health. Some clones in this sample may be carry-over from other donors' samples. CDR3s include the opening cysteine and the closing phenylalanine or tryptophan. Fields, in order: D gene, V gene, clone size, J gene, CDR3 protein, CDR3 DNA. D genes are given only for firm matches. A clone size is listed for some rows: how often the clone was seen (once, few, many), or a class if it is expanded.

TRBD1	TRBV5-4	NA	TRBJ2-7	CASSLEQGAIPYEQYF	TGTGCCAGCAGCTTGGAACAGGGGGCGATCCCCTACGAGCAGTACTTC
NA	TRBV28	NA	TRBJ2-7	CASSLPPAEQYF	TGTGCCAGCAGTTTACCCCCAGCCGAGCAGTACTTC
TRBD2	TRBV4-2	NA	TRBJ2-1	CASATTSGRINEQFF	TGTGCCAGTGCGACCACTAGCGGGAGGATAAATGAGCAGTTCTTC
TRBD1	TRBV30	NA	TRBJ1-2	CAWSVRDREDQTFGGYTF	TGTGCCTGGAGTGTCCGCGACAGGGAGGACCAGACTTTTGGTGGCTACACCTTC
NA	TRBV7-9	few	TRBJ2-2	CASSLEWETGELFF	TGTGCCAGCAGCTTAGAATGGGAGACCGGGGAGCTGTTTTTT
NA	TRBV6-1	once	TRBJ2-5	CASSELRGTRGQETQYF	TGTGCCAGCAGTGAACTGAGAGGGACAAGGGGTCAAGAGACCCAGTACTTC
TRBD1	TRBV5-1	NA	TRBJ2-6	CASTPLWDRGSGANVLTF	TGCGCCAGCACCCCCCTTTGGGACAGGGGATCTGGGGCCAACGTCCTGACTTTC
TRBD2	TRBV6-1	NA	TRBJ2-3	CASSEGLAGFGTTQYF	TGTGCCAGCAGTGAAGGACTAGCGGGATTTGGTACTACGCAGTATTTT
NA	TRBV28	NA	TRBJ2-7	CASRTLGPLGAYEQYF	TGTGCCAGCAGAACCCTGGGCCCCCTGGGGGCCTACGAGCAGTACTTC
NA	TRBV7-9	NA	TRBJ2-1	CASSTPHVDEQFF	TGTGCCAGCAGTACGCCGCACGTCGATGAGCAGTTCTTC
NA	TRBV28	NA	TRBJ1-5	CASTARDWSSNQPQHF	TGTGCCAGCACGGCCAGGGATTGGTCAAGCAATCAGCCCCAGCATTTT
NA	TRBV6-5	few	TRBJ1-5	CASSSRGNQPQHF	TGTGCCAGCAGTTCCAGGGGTAATCAGCCCCAGCATTTT
TRBD2	TRBV9	NA	TRBJ2-3	CASSARYGGDTQYF	TGTGCCAGCAGCGCCCGCTACGGGGGGGATACGCAGTATTTT
NA	TRBV6-4	NA	TRBJ2-1	CASSVEQGEGEQFF	TGTGCCAGCAGTGTGGAACAGGGTGAGGGTGAGCAGTTCTTC
NA	TRBV5-8	once	TRBJ2-7	CASSLGGRYF	TGTGCCAGCAGCTTGGGGGGCCGGTACTTC
NA	TRBV30	NA	TRBJ2-7	CAWSVAGNEQYF	TGTGCCTGGAGTGTCGCGGGGAACGAGCAGTACTTC
NA	TRBV11-2	once	TRBJ1-2	CASSPTAGGNYGYTF	TGTGCCAGCAGCCCTACGGCGGGAGGGAACTATGGCTACACCTTC
TRBD2	TRBV7-3	NA	TRBJ2-3	CASSFGLAGSTDTQYF	TGTGCCAGCAGCTTCGGACTAGCGGGGAGCACAGATACGCAGTATTTT
NA	TRBV11-2	few	TRBJ1-5	CASSLSSNQPQHF	TGTGCCAGCAGCTTAAGTTCCAATCAGCCCCAGCATTTT
NA	TRBV5-1	NA	TRBJ2-3	CASSLGSSGLNTDTQYF	TGCGCCAGCAGCTTGGGTTCTTCAGGGCTCAACACAGATACGCAGTATTTT
NA	TRBV25-1	once	TRBJ1-1	CASSGKAVGHTEAFF	TGTGCCAGCAGTGGAAAGGCTGTGGGGCACACTGAAGCTTTCTTT
TRBD1	TRBV6-6	NA	TRBJ2-3	CASSYGGQGVGSQYF	TGTGCCAGCAGTTACGGGGGACAGGGGGTAGGTTCGCAGTATTTT
NA	TRBV7-2	once	TRBJ1-1	CASRPPGSADRKAFF	TGTGCCAGCAGGCCCCCAGGATCGGCGGATCGTAAAGCTTTCTTT
NA	TRBV6-5	once	TRBJ1-5	CASKRDSNQPQHF	TGTGCCAGCAAACGGGACAGCAATCAGCCCCAGCATTTT
NA	TRBV6-1	NA	TRBJ1-5	CASSEIQDHQPQHF	TGTGCCAGCAGTGAGATCCAGGATCATCAGCCCCAGCATTTT
TRBD1	TRBV27	NA	TRBJ2-2	CASSPRDRGTGELFF	TGTGCCAGCAGTCCGCGGGACAGGGGAACCGGGGAGCTGTTTTTT
TRBD2	TRBV5-4	NA	TRBJ2-5	CASSRGTSGRNLPETQYF	TGTGCCAGCAGCCGGGGGACTAGCGGGAGAAACCTACCGGAGACCCAGTACTTC
NA	TRBV5-8	NA	TRBJ2-3	CASSFGSGTDTQYF	TGTGCCAGCAGCTTCGGGAGTGGTACAGATACGCAGTATTTT
NA	TRBV6-5	NA	TRBJ2-7	CASSYDGTSSYEQYF	TGTGCCAGCAGTTACGATGGGACCTCCAGCTACGAGCAGTACTTC
NA	TRBV14	NA	TRBJ1-3	CASSRRQSGNTIYF	TGTGCCAGCAGCCGGCGACAGAGTGGAAACACCATATATTTT
NA	TRBV19	few	TRBJ1-5	CASSEDNQPQHF	TGTGCCAGTAGTGAGGATAATCAGCCCCAGCATTTT
NA	TRBV19	NA	TRBJ2-1	CASSIRVVGYNEQFF	TGTGCCAGTAGTATACGGGTGGTAGGCTACAATGAGCAGTTCTTC
NA	TRBV2	few	TRBJ2-1	CASRPRDLYGEQFF	TGTGCCAGCAGACCCCGGGACCTCTACGGGGAGCAGTTCTTC
TRBD2	TRBV4-1	NA	TRBJ2-3	CASSQDPSGSTDTQYF	TGCGCCAGCAGCCAAGATCCTAGCGGGAGCACAGATACGCAGTATTTT
NA	TRBV10-2	NA	TRBJ1-2	CASSDVTAGGYTF	TGCGCCAGCAGTGACGTCACCGCCGGTGGCTACACCTTC
NA	TRBV11-3	NA	TRBJ2-3	CASSQDPDTQYF	TGTGCCAGCAGCCAGGACCCGGATACGCAGTATTTT
NA	TRBV27	once	TRBJ2-3	CASSSPPVDTQYF	TGTGCCAGCAGTTCCCCACCCGTGGATACGCAGTATTTT
TRBD2	TRBV29-1	NA	TRBJ2-7	CSVIAGASYEQYF	TGCAGCGTAATAGCGGGAGCGTCCTACGAGCAGTACTTC
TRBD1	TRBV5-4	NA	TRBJ2-6	CASSSPGQGPSGANVLTF	TGTGCCAGCAGCTCACCGGGACAGGGTCCCTCTGGGGCCAACGTCCTGACTTTC
NA	TRBV14	NA	TRBJ2-7	CASSQAREQYF	TGTGCCAGCAGCCAAGCCCGTGAGCAGTACTTC
NA	TRBV30	NA	TRBJ1-4	CAGFSLATNEKLFF	TGTGCCGGCTTCTCGTTGGCAACTAATGAAAAACTGTTTTTT
TRBD1	TRBV7-8	NA	TRBJ2-1	CASSIQGSEQFF	TGTGCCAGCAGCATACAGGGGAGTGAGCAGTTCTTC
TRBD1	TRBV18	NA	TRBJ2-3	CASSRDSSSSTDTQYF	TGTGCCAGCTCCCGGGACAGTTCCTCTAGCACAGATACGCAGTATTTT
NA	TRBV5-5	once	TRBJ2-5	CASSSTGFGTQYF	TGTGCCAGCAGCTCAACAGGGTTTGGGACCCAGTACTTC
NA	TRBV29-1	NA	TRBJ1-1	CSVAGLMGTEAFF	TGCAGCGTTGCGGGGCTGATGGGCACTGAAGCTTTCTTT
TRBD1	TRBV28	NA	TRBJ1-1	CASSFIGQAFTEAFF	TGTGCCAGCAGCTTCATAGGACAGGCGTTCACTGAAGCTTTCTTT
NA	TRBV5-1	NA	TRBJ2-7	CASSGGDSRYEQYF	TGCGCCAGCAGCGGGGGGGACAGCCGTTACGAGCAGTACTTC
TRBD1	TRBV7-8	NA	TRBJ2-2	CASSLNSRGLTGELFF	TGTGCCAGCAGCTTGAATTCAAGGGGGCTAACCGGGGAGCTGTTTTTT
NA	TRBV19	NA	TRBJ2-1	CASSIVVNEQFF	TGTGCCAGTAGTATTGTGGTTAATGAGCAGTTCTTC
NA	TRBV10-3	NA	TRBJ1-2	CAIADGQVYGYTF	TGTGCCATCGCCGACGGGCAGGTCTATGGCTACACCTTC
TRBD1	TRBV5-1	NA	TRBJ2-7	CASSLDRGFEQYF	TGCGCCAGCAGCTTGGACAGGGGGTTCGAGCAGTACTTC
NA	TRBV6-5	NA	TRBJ1-5	CASSYAGVYQPQHF	TGTGCCAGCAGTTACGCAGGGGTTTATCAGCCCCAGCATTTT
NA	TRBV5-1	NA	TRBJ2-7	CASSLVRGGDEQYF	TGCGCCAGCAGCTTGGTGCGGGGAGGCGACGAGCAGTACTTC
NA	TRBV14	NA	TRBJ2-7	CASSHIRRSDEQYF	TGTGCCAGCAGCCACATAAGAAGGTCCGATGAGCAGTACTTC
NA	TRBV18	NA	TRBJ1-1	CASSPPTRTEGAFF	TGTGCCAGCTCACCACCCACGAGAACAGAGGGGGCTTTCTTT
TRBD2	TRBV7-3	NA	TRBJ2-1	CASSRLAGVSYNEQFF	TGTGCCAGCAGCAGACTAGCGGGAGTCTCCTACAATGAGCAGTTCTTC
TRBD1	TRBV7-9	NA	TRBJ2-2	CASSIHPGTGYTGELFF	TGTGCCAGCAGCATTCACCCCGGGACAGGGTACACCGGGGAGCTGTTTTTT